This TCR beta chain was sequenced during a study of shared clonotypes between healthy human individuals. Findings and limits, study-wide: The study found lower generation probabilities in non-shared clonotypes than in those shared by all four donors. Naive subsets generally exceeded memory subsets in estimated richness.

V was cut by 2 bases and J by 4 bases, with 9 bases left in between. The CDR3 has 14 amino acids. CDR1 and CDR2 from the germline V gene are SGHDT and YYEEEE. Researchers ran the assay at a deep level. Researchers divided each subset's genomic DNA evenly across several immunoSEQ plates. Here immunoSEQ multiplex PCR was the method, and the copy in TCRdb shows in-frame clones only, minus some. Of a few million clones detected, approximately 95% appear once; the ten largest clones hold 0.1% to 0.15%. For this clone: The antigen is not known.

Sequenced input: naive CD4+ T cells sorted from blood. Subset meaning: CD45RA+ positively selected. The clonotype comes from a man between 18 and 35 years old in good health. The chain employs TRBV5-6 and TRBJ1-4; D ambiguous. CDR3 region: CASSFSGINEKLFF. The CDR3 nucleotides read TGTGCCAGCAGCTTCAGTGGAATTAATGAAAAACTGTTTTTT.